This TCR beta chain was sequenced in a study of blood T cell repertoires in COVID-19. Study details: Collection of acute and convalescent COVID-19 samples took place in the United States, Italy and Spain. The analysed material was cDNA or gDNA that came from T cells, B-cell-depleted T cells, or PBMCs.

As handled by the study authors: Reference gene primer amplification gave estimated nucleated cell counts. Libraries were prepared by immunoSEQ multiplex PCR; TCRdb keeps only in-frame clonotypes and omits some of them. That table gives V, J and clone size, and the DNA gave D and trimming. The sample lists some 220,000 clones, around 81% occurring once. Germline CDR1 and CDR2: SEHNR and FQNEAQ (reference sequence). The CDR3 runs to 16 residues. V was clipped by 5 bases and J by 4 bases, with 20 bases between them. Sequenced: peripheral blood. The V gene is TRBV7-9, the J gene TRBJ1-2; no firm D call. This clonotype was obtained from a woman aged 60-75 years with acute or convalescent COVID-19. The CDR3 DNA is TGTGCCAGCAGCCCAACCCTTGCCCGGGGAACCTATGGCTACACCTTC. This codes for CASSPTLARGTYGYTF. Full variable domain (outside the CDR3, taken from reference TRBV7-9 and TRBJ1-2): DTGVSQNPRHKITKRGQNVTFRCDPISEHNRLYWYRQTLGQGPEFLTYFQNEAQLEKSRLLSDRFSAERPKGSFSTLEIQRTEQGDSAMYLCASSPTLARGTYGYTFGSGTRLTVV.